The 28 T cell receptor beta chains below come from one sample, sequenced in a study of blood T cell repertoires in COVID-19. Produced via immunoSEQ multiplex PCR; TCRdb's table is partial and in-frame only. The sample has around 130,000 clones, 65% to 90% seen once. The sample consisted of peripheral blood. The receptors stem from a human donor in a cohort sampled during active COVID-19.

J is TRBJ2-7 and V is TRBV6-2 or TRBV6-3; D call uncertain. The germline CDR1 and CDR2 sequences are MNHEY and SVGEGT. V lost 4 bases and J 9 bases, leaving 10 bases between the germline ends. There are 11 residues in the CDR3. CDR3 loop: CASSSPLWQYF. The CDR3 coding sequence is TGTGCCAGCAGTTCTCCTCTATGGCAGTACTTC.

This chain links TRBV3-1 (or the pseudogene TRBV3-2) with TRBJ2-2; tentative D call: TRBD1 (6 bases). Germline V gene sequence: CDR1 LGHDT, CDR2 YNNKEL (reference sequence). Trimming removed 7 bases from V and 4 bases from J, with 13 bases in between. The CDR3 is made up of 14 amino acids. DNA for the CDR3: TGTGCCAGCAACACCCAGACAGGCACCGGGGAGCTGTTTTTT. It yields the protein CASNTQTGTGELFF.

This chain uses TRBV9 with TRBJ2-3, with D possibly matching TRBD2 (6 bases). CDR3 length: 12 residues. Trimming cost V 3 bases and J 11 bases, with 13 bases left between them. CDR1 and CDR2 from the germline V gene are SGDLS and YYNGEE. This chain's CDR3 is CASSGAGLLQYF. As DNA, the CDR3 is TGTGCCAGCAGCGGTGCGGGGCTTTTGCAGTATTTT.

The DNA for the CDR3 is TGTGCCAGCAGTTCGACTAGACAGGAGACCCAGTACTTC. It encodes CASSSTRQETQYF. The gene calls are TRBV2 and TRBJ2-5, with a weak D call TRBD2 (6 bases). The germline V gene has CDR1 SNHLY and CDR2 FYNNEI. The CDR3 is made up of 13 amino acids. With 5 bases removed from V and 5 bases from J, the gap between germline ends came to 12 bases. Together with reference TRBV2 and TRBJ2-5, the CDR3 gives the full variable domain: EPEVTQTPSHQVTQMGQEVILRCVPISNHLYFYWYRQILGQKVEFLVSFYNNEISEKSEIFDDQFSVERPDGSNFTLKIRSTKLEDSAMYFCASSSTRQETQYFGPGTRLLVL.

The chain combines TRBV28 with TRBJ2-2; 7 nucleotides match TRBD1. The CDR3 extends over 14 amino acids. From germline, CDR1 is MDHEN and CDR2 SYDVKM. Trimming removed 4 bases from V and 4 bases from J; junction bases left unmatched: 3. The CDR3 DNA sequence: TGTGCCAGCAGTTCGCCAGGGGGCACCGGGGAGCTGTTTTTT. Protein sequence: CASSSPGGTGELFF.

The V gene is TRBV7-2, the J gene TRBJ2-1; 11 bases align to TRBD2. J gave up 9 bases and V 4 bases, and 8 bases lay outside the gene matches. Per germline, CDR1 SGHTA and CDR2 FQGNSA. The CDR3 has 15 amino acids. CDR3 loop: CASSSLSSGGLEQFF. CDR3 coding DNA: TGTGCCAGCAGCTCCCTATCTAGCGGGGGGCTTGAGCAGTTCTTC.

The rearrangement links TRBV7-9 to TRBJ2-7, with TRBD1 matching 9 bases. This CDR3 is built from 14 residues. Germline CDR1 SEHNR, CDR2 FQNEAQ (reference sequence). J was trimmed by 4 bases and V by 3 bases; bases with no gene match: 4. CDR3 coding DNA: TGTGCCAGCAGCTTTGGGGGACAGGGTTACGAGCAGTACTTC. Translating gives CASSFGGQGYEQYF.

This chain links TRBV7-2 with TRBJ1-1, with 7 bases aligning to TRBD1. The CDR3 has 14 amino acids. The J segment lost 2 bases and the V segment lost 4 bases, leaving 4 bases of the junction unmatched. From germline, CDR1 is SGHTA and CDR2 FQGNSA. CDR3 DNA: TGTGCCAGCAGCTCCGGGACAGCTAACACTGAAGCTTTCTTT. The encoded protein is CASSSGTANTEAFF.

This clone has only a few counts. The chain employs TRBV5-1 and TRBJ1-2, with no clear D. The germline V gene has CDR1 SGHRS and CDR2 YFSETQ. Between the trimmed V and J ends, which lost 3 bases and 4 bases, there was a span of 10 bases. The CDR3 length is 13 residues. The CDR3 sequence is CASSYGEGYGYTF. CDR3 coding DNA: TGCGCCAGCAGCTACGGGGAAGGCTATGGCTACACCTTC.

V is TRBV5-5 and J is TRBJ1-6, with 9 bases lining up with TRBD1. The germline CDR1 and CDR2 sequences are SGHKS and YYEKEE (reference sequence). CDR3 length: 16 residues. J lost 7 bases, V lost 3 bases, and 8 bases had no gene match. Here the CDR3 reads CASSSSYRGLNSPLHF. CDR3 coding DNA: TGTGCCAGCAGCTCCTCATACAGGGGGCTGAATTCACCCCTCCACTTT. Variable domain in full (rest from reference TRBV5-5 and TRBJ1-6): DAGVTQSPTHLIKTRGQQVTLRCSPISGHKSVSWYQQVLGQGPQFIFQYYEKEERGRGNFPDRFSARQFPNYSSELNVNALLLGDSALYLCASSSSYRGLNSPLHFGNGTRLTVT.

The chain carries TRBV28 and TRBJ1-3; perhaps TRBD1 as D (6 bases). V was cut by 2 bases and J by 4 bases, with 18 bases left in between. CDR3 size: 17 residues. Germline V gene data show CDR1 as MDHEN and CDR2 as SYDVKM. CDR3 sequence (DNA): TGTGCCAGCAGTTTACGGGGGGCCGGGCAGTGGGGAAACACCATATATTTT. Translation: CASSLRGAGQWGNTIYF.

On this clone: One junction end does not reproduce the germline sequence, and a read error may be involved. CDR3 in amino acids: CASSQRASPF. DNA of the CDR3: TGCGCCAGCAGTCAAAGGGCTAGCCCCTTC. The V call is TRBV23-1, the J call TRBJ1-2, with no clear D. TRBV23-1 is an ORF; its function is uncertain. CDR3 length equals 10 residues.

In nucleotides, the CDR3 is TGTGCCAGCAGGCCAGCGGGGGGAAAGTTCTTC. Protein product: CASRPAGGKFF. V gene TRBV12-3 or TRBV12-4 combines with J gene TRBJ2-1; TRBD2 matches 9 bases. CDR3 length equals 11 residues. The V and J ends lost 6 bases and 14 bases, in that order; junction bases with no gene match: 5.

The V call is TRBV19, the J call TRBJ1-4, with 7 bases fitting TRBD1. The CDR3 extends over 14 amino acids. Per the germline V gene, CDR1 is LNHDA and CDR2 is SQIVND (reference sequence). Unmatched junction bases numbered 6, after V lost 6 bases and J lost 5 bases. For the CDR3, the DNA is TGTGCCAGTAGCCCACAGGGGCCCAATGAAAAACTGTTTTTT. It encodes CASSPQGPNEKLFF.

The chain's CDR3 is CASSYRGLGELFF. The CDR3 nucleotides read TGTGCCAGCAGTTACCGGGGACTAGGGGAGCTGTTTTTT. The J gene is TRBJ2-2, the V gene TRBV3-1 (or the pseudogene TRBV3-2); 7 bases map to TRBD2. Germline V gene lookup returns CDR1 LGHDT and CDR2 YNNKEL (reference sequence). The ends lost 6 bases at V and 8 bases at J; junction bases unmatched: 6. The CDR3 length is 13 residues.

CDR3 region: CASSPQGQGERTEAFF. CDR3 nucleotide sequence: TGTGCCAGCTCACCCCAAGGACAGGGGGAAAGAACTGAAGCTTTCTTT. This chain connects TRBV18 to TRBJ1-1; 10 bases are shared with TRBD1. Trimming cost V 3 bases and J 5 bases; bases outside gene matches: 9. Germline V CDR1 and CDR2: KGHSH, LQKENI. The CDR3 is made up of 16 amino acids.

This chain links TRBV6-1 with TRBJ2-3; D not certain. This CDR3 has 14 amino acids. V lost 1 base to trimming and J lost 6 bases, with 11 bases between them. Germline V gives CDR1 MNHNS, CDR2 SASEGT. The CDR3 is CASSEVAERDTQYF. The DNA of the CDR3 is TGTGCCAGCAGTGAAGTGGCGGAGAGGGATACGCAGTATTTT.

The chain has TRBV19 and TRBJ2-2, with 10 bases aligning to TRBD1. Germline V gene lookup returns CDR1 LNHDA and CDR2 SQIVND (reference sequence). The J segment lost 4 bases and the V segment lost 10 bases, leaving 12 bases of the junction unmatched. The CDR3 spans 16 residues. CDR3 region: CATSQRQGAVTGELFF. CDR3 sequence (DNA): TGTGCCACCTCTCAGAGACAGGGGGCGGTCACCGGGGAGCTGTTTTTT.

This sequence joins TRBV20-1 and TRBJ2-3; possible D gene TRBD2, 5 bases. Germline CDR1 reads DFQATT; CDR2 reads SNEGSKA (reference sequence). The CDR3 sequence is 15 residues long. The V end was cut by 3 bases, the J end by 0 bases, with 13 bases between. The CDR3 sequence: CSASGSGASTDTQYF. The CDR3 DNA sequence: TGCAGTGCTAGTGGCAGCGGTGCTAGCACAGATACGCAGTATTTT.

This chain joins TRBV10-2 and TRBJ2-2, with a possible D match to TRBD2 (6 bases). Germline values: CDR1 WSHSY, CDR2 SAAADI. V dropped 6 bases and J dropped 1 base, with 12 bases sitting between them. The CDR3 length is 15 residues. CDR3 in DNA: TGCGCCAGCAGAGGGTCCGGGGGGAACACCGGGGAGCTGTTTTTT. Translating gives CASRGSGGNTGELFF.

The genes are TRBV7-6 and TRBJ1-1; tentatively, D is TRBD1 (5 bases). The CDR3 is 14 amino acids. Germline lookup yields CDR1 SGHVS and CDR2 FNYEAQ. V lost 5 bases to trimming and J lost 3 bases, with 13 bases between them. The CDR3 sequence is CASSAGPGDTEAFF. In DNA form, the CDR3 reads TGTGCCAGCAGCGCGGGACCAGGTGACACTGAAGCTTTCTTT.

The rearrangement links TRBV5-1 to TRBJ1-1; D ambiguous. This CDR3 region has 14 residues. Trimming pared 3 bases from V and 1 base from J, leaving 10 bases between. The V gene's germline CDR1 is SGHRS and CDR2 YFSETQ. The CDR3: CASSSTSGNTEAFF. CDR3 nucleotides: TGCGCCAGCAGCTCCACATCGGGGAACACTGAAGCTTTCTTT. Supplemented by reference TRBV5-1 and TRBJ1-1, the full variable domain reads KAGVTQTPRYLIKTRGQQVTLSCSPISGHRSVSWYQQTPGQGLQFLFEYFSETQRNKGNFPGRFSGRQFSNSRSEMNVSTLELGDSALYLCASSSTSGNTEAFFGQGTRLTVV.

The chain joins TRBV6-6 to TRBJ1-6; 7 bases fit TRBD1. Germline CDR1 reads MNHNY; CDR2 reads SVGAGI (reference sequence). V lost 5 bases, J lost 1 base, and 2 bases stayed unmatched. This CDR3 is built from 15 residues. This CDR3 is CASSQTGSYNSPLHF. CDR3 in DNA: TGTGCCAGCAGTCAGACAGGGTCCTATAATTCACCCCTCCACTTT.

This clone appeared a few times. The chain links TRBV7-2 to TRBJ1-5; TRBD1 agrees at 8 bases. Trimming removed 5 bases from V and 11 bases from J; junction bases left unmatched: 8. There are 13 residues in the CDR3. Germline CDR1 is SGHTA and CDR2 is FQGNSA. CDR3 bases: TGTGCCAGCAGCACAGGACAGGGTATGACCCAGCATTTT. Its translation is CASSTGQGMTQHF. Variable domain in full (rest from reference TRBV7-2 and TRBJ1-5): GAGVSQSPSNKVTEKGKDVELRCDPISGHTALYWYRQSLGQGLEFLIYFQGNSAPDKSGLPSDRFSAERTGGSVSTLTIQRTQQEDSAVYLCASSTGQGMTQHFGDGTRLSIL.

The V and J genes are TRBV11-2 and TRBJ2-3; 9 bases map to TRBD2. Germline V lookup: CDR1 SGHAT, CDR2 FQNNGV. CDR3 length: 16 residues. V trimming: 3 bases; J trimming: 2 bases; junction bases outside the gene matches: 6. CDR3 sequence: CASSFASGATTDTQYF. CDR3 coding DNA: TGTGCCAGCAGCTTTGCTAGCGGGGCGACCACAGATACGCAGTATTTT.

This clone was recorded only once. This rearrangement joins TRBV7-2 to TRBJ1-2; TRBD1 matches 9 bases. CDR1 and CDR2 (germline): SGHTA, FQGNSA. This CDR3 region has 18 residues. With V trimmed by 1 base and J by 2 bases, 11 bases remained unmatched. The CDR3 here is CASSLGWDRDRPNYGYTF. The CDR3 nucleotides read TGTGCCAGCAGCTTAGGATGGGACAGGGACCGTCCCAACTATGGCTACACCTTC.

The V call is TRBV2, the J call TRBJ2-2; maybe TRBD1 (5 bases). CDR1 is SNHLY, CDR2 FYNNEI, per germline. Trimming stripped 2 bases from V and 7 bases from J, with 11 bases between. This CDR3 is 14 amino acids long. CDR3 region: CASSEQGSGGELFF. The CDR3 nucleotides are TGTGCCAGCAGTGAACAGGGAAGTGGCGGGGAGCTGTTTTTT.

The chain combines TRBV2 with TRBJ2-7; 10 nucleotides line up with TRBD1. The V and J ends lost 4 bases and 1 base, in that order; junction bases with no gene match: 1. Germline CDR1 SNHLY, CDR2 FYNNEI. CDR3 length: 14 residues. The CDR3 nucleotides read TGTGCCAGCAGTGGGACAGGGGGTTCCTACGAGCAGTACTTC. Its translation: CASSGTGGSYEQYF. Full variable domain (rest looked up from reference TRBV2 and TRBJ2-7): EPEVTQTPSHQVTQMGQEVILRCVPISNHLYFYWYRQILGQKVEFLVSFYNNEISEKSEIFDDQFSVERPDGSNFTLKIRSTKLEDSAMYFCASSGTGGSYEQYFGPGTRLTVT.